One sample yielded the 14 T cell receptor beta chains listed below, sequenced in a study of molecular identifiers for immune sequencing clone quantification (dated by TCRdb to the late 2010s). To prepare the library, PCR was applied. The run used an Illumina HiSeq 4000. TCRdb itself trimmed the public reads at Q25 with fastp, ran MiXCR and retained productive beta chains. Every CDR3 protein is listed once, alongside the most common genes and DNA of its rows. In this sample the table shows tens of thousands of distinct CDR3 sequences, about 19% of which occur a single time. The ten largest clones represent about 1.5% of the sample. The sequenced sample consisted of naive CD8+ T cells from blood, with Jurkat cell RNA spiked in. This specimen's cell subset or site label, interpreted: FACS-sorted CD8+CD4-CCR7+CD45RA+ naive T cells. All receptors derive from a human donor in good health. Some libraries in this study had Jurkat cell RNA spiked in.

The table lists this clonotype with many counts. The chain combines TRBV5-6 with TRBJ1-5; D unclear. V was pared by 6 bases and J by 15 bases, with 28 bases between. The CDR3 sequence is 15 residues long. From germline, CDR1 is SGHDT and CDR2 YYEEEE. The CDR3 region is CASTSFLDHTQSLHF. The CDR3 DNA reads TGTGCCAGCACCTCGTTTCTGGATCATACCCAGTCGCTGCATTTT.

Ten or more counts support this clonotype. The gene calls are TRBV30 and TRBJ2-1; TRBD1 matches at 8 bases. The CDR3 covers 14 residues. Germline V lookup: CDR1 GTSNPN, CDR2 SVGIG (reference sequence). The V segment lost 5 bases and the J segment 5 bases; nucleotides outside the gene matches: 8. CDR3 protein: CAWGTGTGDNEQFF. CDR3 in DNA: TGTGCCTGGGGAACCGGGACAGGCGACAATGAGCAGTTCTTC.

This clonotype appeared many times. The CDR3 sequence is CASSSGVSGANVLTF. CDR3 in DNA: TGTGCCAGCTCCTCTGGGGTCTCTGGGGCCAACGTCCTGACTTTC. This chain joins TRBV12-3 or TRBV12-4 and TRBJ2-6; D unclear. Deletions cut 8 bases from V and 0 bases from J, with 11 bases between. This CDR3 is built from 15 residues.

To note about this clonotype: Given a much more abundant clone one base away, this may be a read error. This chain connects TRBV28 to TRBJ2-3; TRBD1 is a possible D gene (5 bases). Trimming removed 6 bases from V and 2 bases from J, with 15 bases in between. In germline, CDR1 is MDHEN, CDR2 SYDVKM. CDR3 length: 15 amino acids. CDR3 amino acids: CASSQHRSSTDTQYF. In nucleotides, the CDR3 is TGTGCCAGCAGCCAGCACAGGTCCTCCACAGATACGCAGTATTTT.

Concerning this clonotype: This clone may be a read error of a much larger clone one base away. The chain employs TRBV12-5 and TRBJ2-2; perhaps TRBD2 as D (6 bases). The germline V gene encodes CDR1 LGHNT and CDR2 FRNRAP. CDR3 size: 15 residues. CDR3 in DNA: TGTGCTAGTGGTTTGACCAGCCAGAACACCGGGGGGCTGTTTTTT. Its translation is CASGLTSQNTGGLFF.

A note on this clonotype: Germline is not matched at one junction end, which may reflect a read error. J is TRBJ2-5 and V is TRBV5-3; maybe TRBD2 (5 bases). TRBV5-3 is placed among ORFs of uncertain function. The CDR3 spans 13 residues. CDR3 residues: CASSLRAAETQYF. CDR3 DNA sequence: TGTGCCAGCAGCTTGAGGGCAGCAGAGACCCAGTACTTC.

This clonotype was counted at least ten times. Here the CDR3 reads CASSPWTSERTDTQYF. CDR3 in DNA: TGTGCCAGCAGTCCCTGGACTAGTGAAAGGACAGATACGCAGTATTTT. This chain uses TRBV28 with TRBJ2-3, with TRBD2 matching 7 bases. This CDR3 spans 16 amino acids. The V segment lost 5 bases and the J segment 3 bases; nucleotides outside the gene matches: 11. Germline assignment: CDR1 MDHEN and CDR2 SYDVKM.

This chain links TRBV5-6 with TRBJ2-3, with D possibly being TRBD1 or TRBD2 (7 bases each). Germline CDR1 SGHDT, CDR2 YYEEEE. Trimming removed 7 bases at V and 2 bases at J, with 17 bases between. The CDR3 is 15 amino acids. The CDR3 region is CASRLQGTNTDTQYF. In DNA form, the CDR3 reads TGTGCCAGCCGCCTACAGGGGACTAACACAGATACGCAGTATTTT.

This clonotype was observed many times. The chain is built from TRBV7-6 and TRBJ1-4; D may be TRBD1 (6 bases). CDR3 length: 15 amino acids. V lost 5 bases and J lost 0, with 10 bases in between. Germline V gives CDR1 SGHVS, CDR2 FNYEAQ. CDR3 region: CASSPRTATNEKLFF. The CDR3 DNA is TGTGCCAGCAGCCCGAGGACAGCAACTAATGAAAAACTGTTTTTT.

This clonotype was recorded at least ten times. In DNA form, the CDR3 reads TGCGCCAGCAGCCAACAAAACTCACCCCTCCACTTT. Protein: CASSQQNSPLHF. The rearrangement links TRBV4-1 to TRBJ1-6; D call uncertain. Germline V gene lookup returns CDR1 MGHRA and CDR2 YSYEKL. V was clipped by 2 bases and J by 10 bases, with 6 bases between them. The CDR3 has 12 amino acids.

In this sample, this clonotype turned up many times. This chain links TRBV10-2 with TRBJ1-2, with D uncertain. This CDR3 is 14 amino acids long. CDR1 and CDR2 (germline): WSHSY, SAAADI. V gave up 6 bases and J gave up 0 bases, with 11 bases separating them. Written as DNA, the CDR3 is TGCGCCAGCAGGTACAGCGAAGCTAACTATGGCTACACCTTC. Protein sequence: CASRYSEANYGYTF.

The V call is TRBV4-1, the J call TRBJ2-1; D not resolved. Germline V gene data show CDR1 as MGHRA and CDR2 as YSYEKL. The CDR3 contains 14 residues. Trimming cost V 3 bases and J 1 base, with 7 bases left between them. In DNA, the CDR3 is TGCGCCAGCAGCCACGTCAATTCCTACAATGAGCAGTTCTTC. It encodes CASSHVNSYNEQFF.

The table lists this clonotype with many counts. The gene calls are TRBV20-1 and TRBJ2-7; 12 bases are shared with TRBD2. Germline assignment: CDR1 DFQATT and CDR2 SNEGSKA (reference sequence). V lost 1 base to trimming and J lost 3 bases; unmatched junction nucleotides: 1. This CDR3 region has 14 residues. The DNA for the CDR3 is TGCAGTGCTAGAGGGACTAGCGGGGACTACGAGCAGTACTTC. This gives the protein CSARGTSGDYEQYF.

This clonotype was recorded many times. The rearrangement links TRBV4-2 to TRBJ2-7; D remains ambiguous. The CDR3 is 15 amino acids. Per germline, CDR1 LGHNA and CDR2 YNFKEQ. The V end lost 0 bases, the J end lost 7 bases, and 16 bases lay between the germline ends. DNA of the CDR3: TGTGCCAGCAGCCAAGAAATAAGCCCCGCGGAAGAGCAGTACTTC. Translating gives CASSQEISPAEEQYF.